These T cell receptor beta chains were read from a single sample in a study of cytomegalovirus exposure and HLA in healthy donors. The table came from immunoSEQ multiplex PCR; TCRdb's copy has only in-frame clones and leaves some out. This table has 110,000 or so clones, over 65% appearing once. The sequenced material came from PBMCs. The receptors originated from a middle-aged man in good health and CMV-seropositive. The CDR3 runs from the conserved cysteine through the conserved F or W. The order of the fields is CDR3 DNA, CDR3 protein, D gene, V gene, J gene, clone size. D genes are given only for firm matches. Expanded clones are given a class, and other clones once, few, many or no size at all.

CDR3nt: TGTGCCAGTACCTCTAGACAGGGGTGGCAGCCCCAGCATTTT
CDR3aa: CASTSRQGWQPQHF
d_gene: TRBD1
v_gene: TRBV19
j_gene: TRBJ1-5
abundance: .

CDR3nt: TGTGCCAGCATGGCTAGCGGAGGGCAGACCCAGTACTTC
CDR3aa: CASMASGGQTQYF
d_gene: TRBD2
v_gene: TRBV2
j_gene: TRBJ2-5
abundance: .

CDR3nt: TGTGCCAGCAGTTTACCACGACAGGGGGGCTACACCTTC
CDR3aa: CASSLPRQGGYTF
d_gene: TRBD1
v_gene: TRBV6-1
j_gene: TRBJ1-2
abundance: .

CDR3nt: TGTGCCAGCAGCAAAGCTACAACCCCCTGGGCTTTCTTT
CDR3aa: CASSKATTPWAFF
d_gene: .
v_gene: TRBV21-1
j_gene: TRBJ1-1
abundance: .

CDR3nt: TGTGCCACCCAGCGGGAGGTCTACGAGCAGTACTTC
CDR3aa: CATQREVYEQYF
d_gene: TRBD2
v_gene: TRBV7-9
j_gene: TRBJ2-7
abundance: .

CDR3nt: TGTGCCAGCAGTATGGGGCAAACAATCAGCCGCCAGCATTTT
CDR3aa: CASSMGQTISRQHF
d_gene: .
v_gene: TRBV6-1
j_gene: TRBJ1-5
abundance: .

CDR3nt: TGTGCCAGCAGTCCAAGGGACAGGGGAGGAGAAAAACTGTTTTTT
CDR3aa: CASSPRDRGGEKLFF
d_gene: TRBD1
v_gene: TRBV28
j_gene: TRBJ1-4
abundance: .

CDR3nt: TGCGCCAGCAGCTTGGCAGTAGCAGGGCGCTACGAGCAGTACTTC
CDR3aa: CASSLAVAGRYEQYF
d_gene: .
v_gene: TRBV5-1
j_gene: TRBJ2-7
abundance: .

CDR3nt: TGCAGCGTCCGACTAGAGGATACGCAGTATTTT
CDR3aa: CSVRLEDTQYF
d_gene: .
v_gene: TRBV29-1
j_gene: TRBJ2-3
abundance: .

CDR3nt: TGTGCCAGCAGTTACACCGAACTAGCGGGAGCCTACGAGCAGTACTTC
CDR3aa: CASSYTELAGAYEQYF
d_gene: TRBD2
v_gene: TRBV6-5
j_gene: TRBJ2-7
abundance: .

CDR3nt: TGTGCCAGCAGCTTAGAACAGGGTTCCTACAATGAGCAGTTCTTC
CDR3aa: CASSLEQGSYNEQFF
d_gene: .
v_gene: TRBV7-2
j_gene: TRBJ2-1
abundance: .

CDR3nt: TGCAGCGTTGAGAATGGCGGGGAGACCCAGTACTTC
CDR3aa: CSVENGGETQYF
d_gene: .
v_gene: TRBV29-1
j_gene: TRBJ2-5
abundance: .

CDR3nt: TGTGCCAGCAGTGGACAGGGGTCCTATAATTCACCCCTCCACTTT
CDR3aa: CASSGQGSYNSPLHF
d_gene: TRBD1
v_gene: TRBV6-5
j_gene: TRBJ1-6
abundance: .

CDR3nt: TGTGCCAGCAGTGACTCAGGGGGCGCCGGGGAGCTGTTTTTT
CDR3aa: CASSDSGGAGELFF
d_gene: TRBD1
v_gene: TRBV6-4
j_gene: TRBJ2-2
abundance: few

CDR3nt: TGTGCCAGCAGCCGACTACCCGGTGATCAGCCCCAGCATTTT
CDR3aa: CASSRLPGDQPQHF
d_gene: .
v_gene: TRBV9
j_gene: TRBJ1-5
abundance: .

CDR3nt: TGTGCCAGCAGTCTCGACTTATACGAGCAGTACTTC
CDR3aa: CASSLDLYEQYF
d_gene: .
v_gene: TRBV7-9
j_gene: TRBJ2-7
abundance: .

CDR3nt: TGCGCCAGCAGCTCTAGACAGGGGGTGGGGAACACTGAAGCTTTCTTT
CDR3aa: CASSSRQGVGNTEAFF
d_gene: TRBD1
v_gene: TRBV5-1
j_gene: TRBJ1-1
abundance: .

CDR3nt: TGTGCCAGCAGCCCGGGACAGGGCAGGGCAGATACGCAGTATTTT
CDR3aa: CASSPGQGRADTQYF
d_gene: TRBD1
v_gene: TRBV7-9
j_gene: TRBJ2-3
abundance: .

CDR3nt: TGTGCCAGAATTCACAGGGTCCCCGCTCAGCCCCAGCATTTT
CDR3aa: CARIHRVPAQPQHF
d_gene: .
v_gene: TRBV6-4
j_gene: TRBJ1-5
abundance: once

CDR3nt: TGTGCCAGCACCCCAGGGTTGAGGAACACTGAAGCTTTCTTT
CDR3aa: CASTPGLRNTEAFF
d_gene: .
v_gene: TRBV2
j_gene: TRBJ1-1
abundance: .

CDR3nt: TGTGCCAGCAGCCCTCGGAGGGTAGGGGGGGGCAATGAGCAGTTCTTC
CDR3aa: CASSPRRVGGGNEQFF
d_gene: .
v_gene: TRBV2
j_gene: TRBJ2-1
abundance: .

CDR3nt: TGCGCCAGCAGCTTAGGGGATGGGGCCAACGTCCTGACTTTC
CDR3aa: CASSLGDGANVLTF
d_gene: .
v_gene: TRBV5-1
j_gene: TRBJ2-6
abundance: .

CDR3nt: TGTGCCAGCAGCTTAGGAGGACTAGCGGGGCGGGCCGGGGAGCTGTTTTTT
CDR3aa: CASSLGGLAGRAGELFF
d_gene: TRBD2
v_gene: TRBV7-2
j_gene: TRBJ2-2
abundance: once

CDR3nt: TGTGCCAGCACCCAATCGGGAGTCCCCAATGAGCAGTTCTTC
CDR3aa: CASTQSGVPNEQFF
d_gene: .
v_gene: TRBV9
j_gene: TRBJ2-1
abundance: .

CDR3nt: TGTGCCAGCAGCTTGCTCAACCCGGGGAATTGGCGGCAGGACGAGCAGTACTTC
CDR3aa: CASSLLNPGNWRQDEQYF
d_gene: .
v_gene: TRBV5-6
j_gene: TRBJ2-7
abundance: .

CDR3nt: TGTGCCAGCTCACCACGGGACACTAACTATGGCTACACCTTC
CDR3aa: CASSPRDTNYGYTF
d_gene: .
v_gene: TRBV18
j_gene: TRBJ1-2
abundance: .

CDR3nt: TGTGCCAGCAGCCTTATGGGGTTCCTAGCTAGCACAGATACGCAGTATTTT
CDR3aa: CASSLMGFLASTDTQYF
d_gene: .
v_gene: TRBV11-2
j_gene: TRBJ2-3
abundance: .

CDR3nt: TGTGCCAGCAGCCAAGAACCGGGACAGGGGGATGAAAAACTGTTTTTT
CDR3aa: CASSQEPGQGDEKLFF
d_gene: TRBD1
v_gene: TRBV4-2
j_gene: TRBJ1-4
abundance: .

CDR3nt: TGTGCCAGCAGTTTCTACAGGTTGGGTAGCGGGGAGCCCCAGCATTTT
CDR3aa: CASSFYRLGSGEPQHF
d_gene: .
v_gene: TRBV28
j_gene: TRBJ1-5
abundance: .

CDR3nt: TGTGCCAGCAGCCAATTCATGAACACTGAAGCTTTCTTT
CDR3aa: CASSQFMNTEAFF
d_gene: .
v_gene: TRBV7-3
j_gene: TRBJ1-1
abundance: .

CDR3nt: TGTGCCAGCTCACCACCGGGGGGGCTCTACGAGCAGTACTTC
CDR3aa: CASSPPGGLYEQYF
d_gene: .
v_gene: TRBV18
j_gene: TRBJ2-7
abundance: few

CDR3nt: TGTGCCAGCAGTCCTCGGGACAGGGACTTGAACGAGCAGTACTTC
CDR3aa: CASSPRDRDLNEQYF
d_gene: TRBD1
v_gene: TRBV6-4
j_gene: TRBJ2-7
abundance: .

CDR3nt: TGTGCCAGCAGCTTAGCGCGGAACTATGGCTACACCTTC
CDR3aa: CASSLARNYGYTF
d_gene: .
v_gene: TRBV7-2
j_gene: TRBJ1-2
abundance: .

CDR3nt: TGCGCCAGCAGCCAAGAGAACAGGGGTAGTAAGCAGTACTTC
CDR3aa: CASSQENRGSKQYF
d_gene: TRBD1
v_gene: TRBV4-1
j_gene: TRBJ2-7
abundance: .

CDR3nt: TGTGCCAGCAGCTCCCCGACTAGCGGGAGTAATACGCAGTATTTT
CDR3aa: CASSSPTSGSNTQYF
d_gene: TRBD2
v_gene: TRBV7-3
j_gene: TRBJ2-3
abundance: .

CDR3nt: TGTGCCAGTAGTACCTACGGGGGACGGACTGAAGCTTTCTTT
CDR3aa: CASSTYGGRTEAFF
d_gene: .
v_gene: TRBV19
j_gene: TRBJ1-1
abundance: few

CDR3nt: TGTGCCAGCAGTGATGGGGGGACTTCTTCGAAGCAGTATTTT
CDR3aa: CASSDGGTSSKQYF
d_gene: .
v_gene: TRBV6-4
j_gene: TRBJ2-3
abundance: few

CDR3nt: TGTGCCAGTCGTGGAGTGAGCTATGGCTACACCTTC
CDR3aa: CASRGVSYGYTF
d_gene: .
v_gene: TRBV6-5
j_gene: TRBJ1-2
abundance: .

CDR3nt: TGTGCCAGCAGCTTAAGCCTAGCGGCGAAAGGTGACATTCAGTACTTC
CDR3aa: CASSLSLAAKGDIQYF
d_gene: TRBD2
v_gene: TRBV7-3
j_gene: TRBJ2-4
abundance: .

CDR3nt: TGTGCCAGCAGCGCACCGAGGACTAGCGGGGTTCATAGCACAGATACGCAGTATTTT
CDR3aa: CASSAPRTSGVHSTDTQYF
d_gene: TRBD2
v_gene: TRBV9
j_gene: TRBJ2-3
abundance: .

CDR3nt: TGTGCCAGCTCCATGTTGGGTTCGGGGTACAATGAGCAGTTCTTC
CDR3aa: CASSMLGSGYNEQFF
d_gene: .
v_gene: TRBV18
j_gene: TRBJ2-1
abundance: .